Presented here are 7 T cell receptor beta chains from one specimen sequenced in a study of T-cell memory formation after mild COVID-19. TCRdb redid the calling of the 5' RACE reads with MiXCR, one entry per CDR3 protein. The table records roughly 300,000 distinct CDR3 sequences, roughly 17% of them present only once. The source material was PBMCs or a T cell subset sorted from them (not recorded which). These receptors were taken from a man younger than 30 who had mild COVID-19 (a few samples of this study predate the infection). Cell type and time point are not known.

A few counts support this clonotype. The chain uses TRBV29-1 and TRBJ2-5; perhaps TRBD2 as D (6 bases). The germline V and J ends were trimmed by 7 bases and 1 base, with 13 bases remaining between them. The CDR3 consists of 13 residues. Germline CDR1 reads SQVTM; CDR2 reads ANQGSEA. CDR3 sequence: CSARSGVQETQYF. The CDR3 bases are TGCAGCGCGAGGTCGGGGGTCCAAGAGACCCAGTACTTC. The variable domain in full, completed from reference TRBV29-1 and TRBJ2-5, reads SAVISQKPSRDICQRGTSLTIQCQVDSQVTMMFWYRQQPGQSLTLIATANQGSEATYESGFVIDKFPISRPNLTFSTLTVSNMSPEDSSIYLCSARSGVQETQYFGPGTRLLVL.

The rearrangement links TRBV24-1 to TRBJ1-1; D is unclear. This CDR3 has 18 amino acids. V gave up 0 bases and J gave up 1 base, with 17 bases separating them. The germline CDR1 and CDR2 sequences are KGHDR and SFDVKD. CDR3 DNA sequence: TGTGCCACCAGTGATTTGAAGGCGGGCTTGAAATCGAACACTGAAGCTTTCTTT. Encoded protein: CATSDLKAGLKSNTEAFF.

This clonotype was recorded a few times. This sequence joins TRBV5-1 and TRBJ2-1; perhaps TRBD2 as D (7 bases). The length of the CDR3 is 14 residues. In germline, CDR1 is SGHRS, CDR2 YFSETQ. V was clipped by 1 base and J by 5 bases, with 10 bases between them. The CDR3: CASSLPGGHNEQFF. CDR3 nucleotides: TGCGCCAGCAGCTTGCCGGGGGGCCACAATGAGCAGTTCTTC.

The rearrangement joins TRBV7-2 to TRBJ2-7; TRBD1 aligns across 10 bases. CDR3 length: 16 residues. The V segment lost 2 bases and the J segment 6 bases; nucleotides outside the gene matches: 10. The germline V gene has CDR1 SGHTA and CDR2 FQGNSA. This CDR3 reads CASSLRGQGVVGEQYV. CDR3 bases: TGTGCCAGCAGCTTAAGAGGACAGGGGGTAGTAGGCGAGCAGTACGTC.

This clonotype was recorded a few times. This chain links TRBV11-2 with TRBJ2-7; 10 bases agree with TRBD2. The CDR3 totals 15 residues. With 5 bases clipped from V and 2 bases from J, the junction kept 6 bases outside the gene matches. Germline CDR1 is SGHAT and CDR2 is FQNNGV. CDR3 in amino acids: CASSRLAGGPYEQYF. As DNA, the CDR3 is TGTGCCAGCAGCAGACTAGCGGGCGGCCCCTACGAGCAGTACTTC.

In this sample, this clonotype turned up a few times. The V gene is TRBV20-1, the J gene TRBJ2-7; 9 nucleotides agree with TRBD1. Per the germline V gene, CDR1 is DFQATT and CDR2 is SNEGSKA (reference sequence). Germline trimming cut 3 bases from V and 7 bases from J; bases unmatched to any gene: 10. The CDR3 covers 14 residues. The CDR3 region is CSASGGTGFWEQYF. In DNA, the CDR3 is TGCAGTGCTAGTGGGGGGACAGGGTTTTGGGAGCAGTACTTC.

This rearrangement joins TRBV20-1 to TRBJ2-1; 13 positions agree with TRBD2. The germline gives CDR1 DFQATT, CDR2 SNEGSKA (reference sequence). The CDR3 is 17 amino acids. After removal of 6 bases from V and 6 bases from J, the junction contained 14 bases not matched to a gene. The CDR3 sequence is CSARILGGLAGANEQFF. DNA for the CDR3: TGCAGTGCCAGGATCTTAGGAGGACTAGCGGGGGCCAATGAGCAGTTCTTC.